The next 21 T cell receptor beta chains were all read from a single sample in a study of T cells in Graves' hyperthyroidism and ophthalmopathy. RNA transcripts served as the template for amplifying TCR beta CDR3 regions. RT-PCR in the first round (using the HTBI primer set) targeted the TCR CDR3. Using its own MiXCR run on the multiplex PCR reads, TCRdb lists one record per CDR3 protein. The table has about 480,000 distinct CDR3 sequences, about an eighth seen once. Sequenced: blood. The receptors shown here come from a woman aged 18-30 years with Graves' hyperthyroidism.

This clonotype has a count of ten or more. The V and J genes are TRBV19 and TRBJ1-2; D gene unclear. Trimming left V 5 bases short and J 12 bases short, with 16 bases between. Germline V gene lookup returns CDR1 LNHDA and CDR2 SQIVND (reference sequence). This CDR3 is built from 12 residues. The CDR3 reads CASSWAGKINTF. The CDR3 nucleotides are TGTGCCAGTAGTTGGGCAGGCAAGATCAACACCTTC.

This clonotype was seen ten or more times. The chain uses TRBV2 and TRBJ1-2; 12 nucleotides match TRBD1. V lost 5 bases, J lost 10 bases, and 8 bases stayed unmatched. Germline CDR1 and CDR2: SNHLY and FYNNEI. The CDR3 runs to 14 residues. For the CDR3, the DNA is TGTGCCAGCAGTCCACGGGACAGGGGGCCCCTCTACACCTTC. Translated, it gives CASSPRDRGPLYTF.

There are many counts of this clonotype. The V and J genes are TRBV7-2 and TRBJ1-3; D is uncertain. The germline CDR1 and CDR2 sequences are SGHTA and FQGNSA. V was trimmed by 5 bases and J by 0 bases, leaving 8 bases between them. The CDR3 loop spans 14 amino acids. CDR3 protein: CASSQQSSGNTIYF. The DNA for the CDR3 is TGTGCCAGCAGCCAACAAAGCTCTGGAAACACCATATATTTT.

Turning to this clonotype: One end of the junction fails to match germline, which may point to a read error. V gene TRBV2 combines with J gene TRBJ2-1, with no clear D. Germline assignment: CDR1 SNHLY and CDR2 FYNNEI. The CDR3 runs 16 residues. In nucleotides, the CDR3 is TGTGCCATCAGTGCCGCCAGGTCGGGTTCCTACAATGAGCAGTTCTTC. This gives the protein CAISAARSGSYNEQFF.

This clonotype was recorded many times. The J gene is TRBJ2-5, the V gene TRBV5-1, with 7 bases aligning to TRBD1. V was clipped by 5 bases and J by 3 bases; unmatched bases: 7. The CDR3 has 14 amino acids. Germline values: CDR1 SGHRS, CDR2 YFSETQ. The CDR3, as DNA: TGCGCCAGCAGTGTGACAGGGCGGAAAGAGACCCAGTACTTC. The encoded protein is CASSVTGRKETQYF.

This chain links TRBV20-1 with TRBJ1-2; possibly TRBD1 for D (6 bases). CDR3 length: 15 residues. Germline V lookup: CDR1 DFQATT, CDR2 SNEGSKA (reference sequence). The CDR3 here is CSTLGGATTTYGYTF. In nucleotides, the CDR3 is TGCAGCACCCTAGGGGGGGCGACAACCACTTATGGCTACACCTTC.

In the case of this clonotype: The germline gene is not matched at one end of the junction; a read error may be the cause. The chain links TRBV6-1 to TRBJ2-7; 10 positions match TRBD2. This CDR3 is 17 amino acids long. The germline CDR1 and CDR2 sequences are MNHNS and SASEGT. The chain's CDR3 is CASSSSPGTSVSYEQYF. The CDR3 coding sequence is TGTGCCAGCAGCTCCTCCCCCGGGACTAGCGTATCCTACGAGCAGTACTTT.

In its sample, this clonotype was seen a few times. The junction does not match germline at one end; this may be a read error. The chain couples TRBV5-5 to TRBJ1-1, with D perhaps TRBD1 (5 bases). The CDR3 runs 11 residues. Germline lookup yields CDR1 SGHKS and CDR2 YYEKEE (reference sequence). This chain's CDR3 is CASRLGQGAFF. The DNA for the CDR3 is TGTGCCAGCAGATTGGGCCAGGGAGCTTTCTTT. Full variable domain (missing parts from reference TRBV5-5 and TRBJ1-1): DAGVTQSPTHLIKTRGQQVTLRCSPISGHKSVSWYQQVLGQGPQFIFQYYEKEERGRGNFPDRFSARQFPNYSSELNVNALLLGDSALYLCASRLGQGAFFGQGTRLTVV.

The sample holds a few counts of this clonotype. The V and J genes are TRBV4-2 and TRBJ2-7; tentatively, D is TRBD1 or TRBD2 (5 bases each). V was clipped by 0 bases and J by 6 bases, with 15 bases between them. Germline CDR1 is LGHNA and CDR2 is YNFKEQ. The CDR3 consists of 15 residues. This CDR3 reads CASSQEGPGPPEQYF. The CDR3 coding sequence is TGTGCCAGCAGCCAAGAAGGTCCGGGACCCCCCGAGCAGTACTTC.

This clonotype has a count of ten or more. The rearrangement joins TRBV12-3 or TRBV12-4 to TRBJ2-7; 14 positions match TRBD2. The J segment lost 3 bases and the V segment lost 8 bases, leaving 9 bases of the junction unmatched. The CDR3 consists of 16 residues. CDR3 in amino acids: CASGWTSGRQVYEQYF. The CDR3 bases are TGTGCCAGCGGGTGGACTAGCGGGAGGCAAGTCTACGAGCAGTACTTC.

This clonotype was picked up many times. The chain links TRBV3-1 to TRBJ1-5, with D possibly matching TRBD1 (6 bases). The V gene's germline CDR1 is LGHDT and CDR2 YNNKEL (reference sequence). Trimming removed 0 bases from V and 0 bases from J, with 24 bases in between. This CDR3 has 21 residues. CDR3 sequence (DNA): TGTGCCAGCAGCCAAGAGGGTAACAGGGCCCTCGGGAAGTATAGCAATCAGCCCCAGCATTTT. Protein sequence: CASSQEGNRALGKYSNQPQHF.

This clonotype was counted at least ten times. The chain carries TRBV12-5 and TRBJ2-5; D possibly corresponds to TRBD2 (5 bases). Trimming pared 5 bases from V and 4 bases from J, leaving 11 bases between. In germline, CDR1 is LGHNT, CDR2 FRNRAP. The CDR3 consists of 13 residues. The CDR3 DNA sequence: TGTGCTAGTGGTATCGGGATCGTAGAGACCCAGTACTTC. Translating gives CASGIGIVETQYF.

This clonotype was seen only a few times. The V call is TRBV7-3, the J call TRBJ1-1; D is undetermined. This CDR3 comprises 15 residues. CDR1 and CDR2 from the germline V gene are SGHTA and FQGTGA. The V end was cut by 3 bases, the J end by 5 bases, with 16 bases between. The CDR3 DNA reads as TGTGCCAGCAGCTTCGGGTCTCCCATGATAACTGAAGCTTTCTTT. It translates to CASSFGSPMITEAFF.

This clonotype was seen at least ten times. The J gene is TRBJ2-3, the V gene TRBV20-1; 7 nucleotides agree with TRBD2. The CDR3 runs to 15 residues. Germline values: CDR1 DFQATT, CDR2 SNEGSKA (reference sequence). V dropped 3 bases and J dropped 1; count of bases not matched to a gene: 7. CDR3: CSARPSLAGTDTQYF. Written as DNA, the CDR3 is TGCAGTGCTAGGCCCTCTCTAGCGGGCACAGATACGCAGTATTTT.

Of note for this clonotype: At one of its ends the junction is not consistent with the germline gene, which may arise from a read error. This CDR3 reads CASSPWGSGRDDEQYF. CDR3 coding DNA: TGCGCCAGCAGCCCCTGGGGTAGCGGGAGAGACGACGAGCAGTACTTC. This chain uses TRBV7-9 with TRBJ2-7, with 9 bases fitting TRBD2. The CDR3 runs to 16 residues. The germline V gene encodes CDR1 SEHNR and CDR2 FQNEAQ (reference sequence).

There are a few counts of this clonotype. The chain recombines TRBV11-3 with TRBJ2-5, with D unclear. Germline loops: CDR1 SGHNT, CDR2 YENEEA. Deletions cut 10 bases from V and 2 bases from J, with 8 bases between. The CDR3 consists of 11 residues. The CDR3, as DNA: TGTGCCATCCTCATTCAAGAGACCCAGTACTTC. Translating it yields CAILIQETQYF.

This clonotype came up many times. V and J are TRBV9 and TRBJ1-1; D is perhaps TRBD1 (6 bases). CDR1 and CDR2 from the germline V gene are SGDLS and YYNGEE. CDR3 length: 17 amino acids. V lost 3 bases and J lost 0, with 18 bases in between. CDR3 DNA: TGTGCCAGCAGCGGTGCGAGGGACAACCCCTTGAACACTGAAGCTTTCTTT. This gives the protein CASSGARDNPLNTEAFF.

This clonotype has at least ten counts. The chain uses TRBV6-5 and TRBJ2-7; TRBD1 agrees at 8 bases. CDR3 length: 15 residues. CDR1 and CDR2 (germline): MNHEY, SVGAGI. The V gene end was trimmed by 5 bases and the J gene end by 0 bases; junction bases not matched to a gene: 6. The CDR3 DNA follows: TGTGCCAGCAGTAGTCGACAGGGGTCCTCCTACGAGCAGTACTTC. It encodes CASSSRQGSSYEQYF.

This clonotype was detected a few times. This clone may be a read error of a much larger clone one base away. J is TRBJ2-1 and V is TRBV12-3 or TRBV12-4; TRBD2 matches 9 bases. The CDR3 totals 16 residues. The CDR3 DNA reads as TGTGCCAGCAGTCCTCCTAGCGGGGATCTTAACAATGAGCAGTCCTTC. This sequence encodes CASSPPSGDLNNEQSF.

This clonotype has a count of ten or more. The V call is TRBV30, the J call TRBJ1-5, with D possibly matching TRBD1 (5 bases). This CDR3 region has 14 residues. CDR1 is GTSNPN, CDR2 SVGIG, per germline (reference sequence). The germline V and J ends were trimmed by 0 bases and 4 bases, with 10 bases remaining between them. The chain's CDR3 is CAWSVRGFNQPQHF. The CDR3 region has the DNA TGTGCCTGGAGTGTAAGGGGATTTAATCAGCCCCAGCATTTT.

This clonotype was detected many times. The chain couples TRBV7-2 to TRBJ1-2, with a weak D call TRBD1 (6 bases). Germline lookup yields CDR1 SGHTA and CDR2 FQGNSA. The V and J ends lost 1 base and 7 bases respectively, with 7 bases between them. The CDR3 has 12 amino acids. CDR3 DNA: TGTGCCAGCAGCTTAGACAGGGCTGGCTACACCTTC. Translating it yields CASSLDRAGYTF.